Below, one T cell receptor (beta chain) is given with its context. Its antigen remains unidentified. All donors participated as healthy donors of bone marrow. This entry belongs to a study of cytomegalovirus exposure and HLA in healthy donors. Points from the study as a whole: Sequence variants that were highly shared formed a cluster that was likely a sequencing artifact. Investigators reported 150 to 200 TCR beta chains as tied to cytomegalovirus.

The PCR employed 60 Vbeta primers together with 13 Jbeta primers. The protocol was immunoSEQ multiplex PCR, while the TCRdb copy is restricted to in-frame clones and leaves out a portion. The data show some 120,000 clones, 74% seen once. With 4 bases removed from V and 6 bases from J, the gap between germline ends came to 13 bases. The CDR3 covers 15 residues. The germline V gene has CDR1 MDHEN and CDR2 SYDVKM. The chain uses TRBV28 and TRBJ1-6, with D unresolved. The specimen was PBMCs. This clonotype was sampled from a woman between 45 and 60 years old in good health and CMV-seropositive. The CDR3 sequence: CASSSPAGGNSPLHF. CDR3 coding DNA: TGTGCCAGCAGTTCCCCCGCCGGAGGTAATTCACCCCTCCACTTT.